The 29 T cell receptor beta chains below come from one sample, sequenced in a study of cytomegalovirus exposure and HLA in healthy donors. Primers: 60 Vbeta forward and 13 Jbeta reverse. Profiled with immunoSEQ multiplex PCR; TCRdb holds only in-frame clones, not every one. The sample gives fewer than 85,000 clones, just over 70% of which show up once; 4.9% is in the top ten. Material for sequencing was PBMCs. The source of these receptors is a man aged 55 to 70 in good health and CMV-seropositive.

The genes are TRBV27 and TRBJ2-1, with TRBD2 matching over 7 bases. Trimming cost V 6 bases and J 1 base; bases outside gene matches: 3. The CDR3 loop spans 14 amino acids. Germline CDR1 reads MNHEY; CDR2 reads SMNVEV (reference sequence). This CDR3 reads CASSGTISYNEQFF. The CDR3 nucleotides read TGTGCCAGCAGCGGGACTATATCCTACAATGAGCAGTTCTTC.

The chain couples TRBV28 to TRBJ2-1, with 7 bases matching TRBD1. This CDR3 is 14 amino acids long. Germline loops: CDR1 MDHEN, CDR2 SYDVKM. Trimming cost V 5 bases and J 4 bases; bases outside gene matches: 5. CDR3 sequence reads: CASSLEQGYNEQFF. CDR3 DNA sequence: TGTGCCAGCAGTCTGGAACAGGGGTACAATGAGCAGTTCTTC.

The chain combines TRBV6-1 with TRBJ2-1, with 11 bases that match TRBD2. Germline V gene sequence: CDR1 MNHNS, CDR2 SASEGT. The V and J ends lost 2 bases and 6 bases, in that order; junction bases with no gene match: 12. This CDR3 has 18 amino acids. CDR3 DNA sequence: TGTGCCAGCAGTGAACGGTGGCCTCTAGCGGGAGGTGGCAATGAGCAGTTCTTC. Translated, it gives CASSERWPLAGGGNEQFF.

The V call is TRBV2, the J call TRBJ2-7; possibly TRBD1 for D (6 bases). V lost 0 bases and J 0 bases, leaving 24 bases between the germline ends. CDR1 is SNHLY, CDR2 FYNNEI, per germline. The CDR3 extends over 20 amino acids. The chain's CDR3 is CASSEALGTGQKRSSYEQYF. The CDR3 DNA sequence: TGTGCCAGCAGTGAAGCGTTGGGAACAGGGCAAAAAAGGAGCTCCTACGAGCAGTACTTC.

This clone turned up a few times. The chain uses TRBV7-8 and TRBJ2-7; 10 bases agree with TRBD2. Germline loops: CDR1 SGHVS, CDR2 FQNEAQ. V gave up 4 bases and J gave up 1 base; unmatched junction bases: 4. The length of the CDR3 is 15 residues. CDR3 DNA sequence: TGTGCCAGCAGCTCCGTAGCGGGAGGTTCCTACGAGCAGTACTTC. The encoded protein is CASSSVAGGSYEQYF.

The rearrangement joins TRBV7-9 to TRBJ1-1; D perhaps matches TRBD1 (6 bases). Trimming removed 5 bases at V and 3 bases at J, with 19 bases between. Germline CDR1 reads SEHNR; CDR2 reads FQNEAQ (reference sequence). The CDR3 has 16 residues. CDR3 nucleotides: TGTGCCAGCAGCCCCCGGGACACCCGACTTGACACTGAAGCTTTCTTT. As protein: CASSPRDTRLDTEAFF. Full variable domain (missing parts from reference TRBV7-9 and TRBJ1-1): DTGVSQNPRHKITKRGQNVTFRCDPISEHNRLYWYRQTLGQGPEFLTYFQNEAQLEKSRLLSDRFSAERPKGSFSTLEIQRTEQGDSAMYLCASSPRDTRLDTEAFFGQGTRLTVV.

The V and J genes are TRBV7-9 and TRBJ2-7; no clear D. From germline, CDR1 is SEHNR and CDR2 FQNEAQ (reference sequence). This CDR3 spans 13 amino acids. Trimming removed 3 bases from V and 2 bases from J, with 8 bases in between. CDR3 nucleotides: TGTGCCAGCAGCTTTGGCTTCCCCTACGAGCAGTACTTC. It specifies CASSFGFPYEQYF.

V gene TRBV5-4 combines with J gene TRBJ1-1; 7 bases fit TRBD1. With 4 bases clipped from V and 0 bases from J, the junction kept 9 bases outside the gene matches. Germline CDR1 is SGHNT and CDR2 is YYREEE (reference sequence). CDR3 length: 16 amino acids. For the CDR3, the DNA is TGTGCCAGCAGCCCACCGGACAGGACCATGAACACTGAAGCTTTCTTT. Translation: CASSPPDRTMNTEAFF.

This clone was recorded only once. This chain uses TRBV11-2 with TRBJ2-7; the match to TRBD1 covers 8 bases. CDR1 SGHAT and CDR2 FQNNGV come from the germline V gene. The CDR3 extends over 12 amino acids. V lost 6 bases and J lost 5; bases outside the gene matches: 3. CDR3 sequence reads: CASRMDRDEQYF. CDR3 coding DNA: TGTGCCAGCAGGATGGACAGGGACGAGCAGTACTTC.

This clone was seen more than once but under ten times. One junction end disagrees with the germline gene, perhaps due to a read error. The V gene is TRBV7-9, the J gene TRBJ2-7; no firm D call. The CDR3 extends over 14 amino acids. Per germline, CDR1 SEHNR and CDR2 FQNEAQ (reference sequence). CDR3 in DNA: TGTTCCAGCAGCCTCACTCCTACCCCCTACGAGCAGTACTTC. Translation: CSSSLTPTPYEQYF.

This chain uses TRBV7-2 with TRBJ1-5; 8 bases match TRBD1. V lost 8 bases and J lost 0; bases outside the gene matches: 9. The V gene's germline CDR1 is SGHTA and CDR2 FQGNSA. The length of the CDR3 is 16 residues. As DNA, the CDR3 is TGTGCCAGCTCCACAGGGGGGTCTTATAGCAATCAGCCCCAGCATTTT. Translating it yields CASSTGGSYSNQPQHF.

CDR3 bases: TGTGCCAGCAGCCCGACAGGGGACACTGAAGCTTTCTTT. It is translated as CASSPTGDTEAFF. The chain recombines TRBV7-8 with TRBJ1-1, with 8 bases fitting TRBD1. The CDR3 is 13 residues long. Trimming took 5 bases from V and 3 from J; bases not matched to a gene: 2. Germline loops: CDR1 SGHVS, CDR2 FQNEAQ.

This chain uses TRBV15 with TRBJ2-3; TRBD1 matches at 9 bases. CDR1 is LNHNV, CDR2 YYDKDF, per germline (reference sequence). The V gene end was trimmed by 3 bases and the J gene end by 1 base; junction bases not matched to a gene: 2. The length of the CDR3 is 15 residues. CDR3 nucleotide sequence: TGTGCCACCAGCAGCCGGGACAGGGGCACAGATACGCAGTATTTT. It specifies CATSSRDRGTDTQYF.

V usage is TRBV5-5 and J usage is TRBJ2-5; TRBD1 is a possible D gene (6 bases). Trimming left V 1 base short and J 0 bases short, with 13 bases between. The CDR3 is 16 amino acids. CDR1 and CDR2 (germline): SGHKS, YYEKEE (reference sequence). The CDR3 reads CASSLLYRADQETQYF. In DNA form, the CDR3 reads TGTGCCAGCAGCTTGCTATACAGGGCAGACCAAGAGACCCAGTACTTC.

This clone was counted only a few times. The chain recombines TRBV19 with TRBJ1-5; D is undetermined. CDR3 length equals 16 residues. The ends were cut back, 5 bases at V and 0 bases at J, with 14 bases in the middle. Germline CDR1 is LNHDA and CDR2 is SQIVND (reference sequence). CDR3 bases: TGTGCCAGTAGTGCCCGTCGCGGGGATAGCAATCAGCCCCAGCATTTT. This gives the protein CASSARRGDSNQPQHF.

The gene calls are TRBV7-8 and TRBJ2-5; 10 bases align to TRBD1. The germline CDR1 and CDR2 sequences are SGHVS and FQNEAQ. V dropped 2 bases and J dropped 4; count of bases not matched to a gene: 7. This CDR3 is built from 16 residues. The CDR3 spells CASSLSRDRGPETQYF. In nucleotides, the CDR3 is TGTGCCAGCAGCTTATCTAGGGACAGGGGCCCAGAGACCCAGTACTTC.

The chain uses TRBV4-2 and TRBJ2-7; maybe TRBD2 (6 bases). V shed 0 bases and J shed 6 bases, with 15 bases lying between them. The CDR3 is 15 residues long. CDR1 and CDR2 (germline): LGHNA, YNFKEQ. CDR3 loop: CASSQDQGLPSEQYF. CDR3 in DNA: TGTGCCAGCAGCCAAGATCAGGGACTCCCCAGCGAGCAGTACTTC.

This clone is medium-sized in the sample. This chain connects TRBV10-3 to TRBJ2-7, with 9 bases matching TRBD1. V lost 7 bases to trimming and J lost 5 bases; unmatched junction nucleotides: 9. This CDR3 region has 14 residues. CDR1 ENHRY and CDR2 SYGVKD come from the germline V gene. CDR3 in DNA: TGTGCCATCACCACCGGGACAGGGCCTGACGAGCAGTACTTC. Translating gives CAITTGTGPDEQYF.

The sample holds one count of this clone. The chain carries TRBV5-4 and TRBJ2-1, with 8 bases fitting TRBD2. The germline gives CDR1 SGHNT, CDR2 YYREEE (reference sequence). With 4 bases clipped from V and 0 bases from J, the junction kept 3 bases outside the gene matches. This CDR3 has 15 amino acids. The CDR3 nucleotides are TGTGCCAGCAGCGTGACTAGCGCCTCCTACAATGAGCAGTTCTTC. This encodes CASSVTSASYNEQFF.

The V and J genes are TRBV7-2 and TRBJ2-5; TRBD1 agrees at 7 bases. The DNA end is more similar to TRBJ2-7, so the J call may be wrong. CDR1 SGHTA and CDR2 FQGNSA come from the germline V gene. The CDR3 length is 13 residues. The CDR3 region has the DNA TGTGCCAGCAGCTCTTCCCGGGACAGCGAGCAGTACTTC. Translating gives CASSSSRDSEQYF.

This chain joins TRBV5-4 and TRBJ1-5; 9 positions match TRBD1. With 4 bases clipped from V and 5 bases from J, the junction kept 7 bases outside the gene matches. Germline lookup yields CDR1 SGHNT and CDR2 YYREEE (reference sequence). The CDR3 runs 15 residues. The CDR3 DNA reads TGTGCCAGCAGCCAAGACAGGGGGGACTATCAGCCCCAGCATTTT. The encoded protein is CASSQDRGDYQPQHF. Supplemented by reference TRBV5-4 and TRBJ1-5, the full variable domain reads ETGVTQSPTHLIKTRGQQVTLRCSSQSGHNTVSWYQQALGQGPQFIFQYYREEENGRGNFPPRFSGLQFPNYSSELNVNALELDDSALYLCASSQDRGDYQPQHFGDGTRLSIL.

The chain recombines TRBV6-5 with TRBJ2-7; possibly TRBD2 for D (5 bases). From germline, CDR1 is MNHEY and CDR2 SVGAGI. Trimming left V 3 bases short and J 3 bases short, with 18 bases between. The CDR3 is 16 amino acids. This CDR3 is CASSYTLDSSSYEQYF. CDR3 bases: TGTGCCAGCAGTTATACGCTGGACTCCTCAAGCTACGAGCAGTACTTC.

The table lists this clone with a count of one. The J gene is TRBJ2-1, the V gene TRBV25-1; 7 bases fit TRBD2. The CDR3 consists of 15 residues. CDR1 is MGHDK, CDR2 SYGVNS, per germline. After removal of 4 bases from V and 7 bases from J, the junction contained 10 bases not matched to a gene. CDR3 coding DNA: TGTGCCAGCAGTGCCGTAGCAGGACTAGGGAATGAGCAGTTCTTC. Encoded protein: CASSAVAGLGNEQFF.

The chain uses TRBV27 and TRBJ2-7, with TRBD2 matching 11 bases. Germline lookup yields CDR1 MNHEY and CDR2 SMNVEV (reference sequence). The length of the CDR3 is 16 residues. Trimming removed 5 bases from V and 2 bases from J; junction bases left unmatched: 8. CDR3 DNA sequence: TGTGCCAGCAGTCCGAACCTAGCGGGAGGACCCTACGAGCAGTACTTC. Translating gives CASSPNLAGGPYEQYF.

The chain carries TRBV29-1 and TRBJ2-5; tentatively, D is TRBD1 (5 bases). CDR3 size: 16 residues. Germline V gene data show CDR1 as SQVTM and CDR2 as ANQGSEA. V was shortened by 3 bases and J by 5 bases, with 22 bases between the two germline ends. CDR3 nucleotide sequence: TGCAGCGTTGATGCTTCGGCAGGGCTGGTGGTGGAGACCCAGTACTTC. As protein: CSVDASAGLVVETQYF.

This clone has only a few counts. The chain uses TRBV30 and TRBJ1-5, with D unresolved. This CDR3 contains 16 residues. CDR1 is GTSNPN and CDR2 is SVGIG in the germline V gene (reference sequence). V dropped 0 bases and J dropped 1 base, with 13 bases sitting between them. The CDR3 sequence: CAWSVRVPPSNQPQHF. In DNA, the CDR3 is TGTGCCTGGAGTGTACGGGTCCCCCCGAGCAATCAGCCCCAGCATTTT. Combining the CDR3 with reference TRBV30 and TRBJ1-5 gives the whole variable domain SQTIHQWPATLVQPVGSPLSLECTVEGTSNPNLYWYRQAAGRGLQLLFYSVGIGQISSEVPQNLSASRPQDRQFILSSKKLLLSDSGFYLCAWSVRVPPSNQPQHFGDGTRLSIL.

The chain links TRBV11-2 to TRBJ2-7; 10 bases agree with TRBD1. In germline, CDR1 is SGHAT, CDR2 FQNNGV. The CDR3 loop spans 13 amino acids. Unmatched junction bases numbered 1, after V lost 3 bases and J lost 5 bases. This chain's CDR3 is CASSLTGGNEQYF. The DNA of the CDR3 is TGTGCCAGCAGCTTGACAGGGGGCAACGAGCAGTACTTC.

By sample share, this clone is medium-sized. This sequence joins TRBV13 and TRBJ2-7; D is unresolved. The germline gives CDR1 PRHDT, CDR2 FYEKMQ (reference sequence). V was cut by 2 bases and J by 6 bases, with 11 bases left in between. This CDR3 comprises 13 residues. The CDR3 protein is CASSLSPRSEQYF. The CDR3 DNA sequence: TGTGCCAGCAGCTTATCCCCTCGGAGCGAGCAGTACTTC.

The V call is TRBV21-1, the J call TRBJ1-2; the listed D gene, TRBD1, was not tested against the DNA. TRBV21-1 is shown as a pseudogene. This CDR3 is 15 amino acids long. CDR3: CASSKADTGAVMYTF. The CDR3 DNA reads TGTGCCAGCAGCAAAGCGGACACAGGGGCGGTAATGTACACCTTC.